The rows below give T cell receptor beta chains drawn from one sample of a study of T cell responses to AZD1222 COVID-19 vaccine. The protocol was immunoSEQ multiplex PCR, while the TCRdb copy is restricted to in-frame clones and leaves out a portion. Of approximately 100,000 clones listed, 92% are singletons. The input for sequencing was peripheral blood, taken on day 0 of AZD1222 vaccination. Receptor source: an adult in good health. The CDR3 runs from the conserved cysteine through the conserved F or W. D genes are given only for firm matches. Part of the rows lack a size; the others show once, few, many or a class for expanded clones.

V	J	D	size	DNA	CDR3
TRBV6-2/TRBV6-3	TRBJ2-2	-	-	TGTGCCAGCAGTTGGGACGGACCGAACACCGGGGAGCTGTTTTTT	CASSWDGPNTGELFF
TRBV5-6	TRBJ2-7	TRBD2	-	TGTGCCAGCAGCTTAGGTAGCGGGAGTGGCGAGCAGTACTTC	CASSLGSGSGEQYF
TRBV30	TRBJ1-2	TRBD1	once	TGTGCCTGGAGTGTAGGGCAGGGGGCCTATGGCTACACCTTC	CAWSVGQGAYGYTF
TRBV4-1	TRBJ1-4	-	-	TGCGCCAGCGTCAGGGAGTCGGCAACTAATGAAAAACTGTTTTTT	CASVRESATNEKLFF
TRBV5-1	TRBJ2-1	TRBD2	-	TGCGCCAGCAGCTTGAGGGTAGCGGGAGCTGAGCAGTTCTTC	CASSLRVAGAEQFF
TRBV25-1	TRBJ2-7	TRBD1	-	TGTGCCAGCAGTGTAGAAGACAGGGGCAGCTCCTACGAGCAGTACTTC	CASSVEDRGSSYEQYF
TRBV7-9	TRBJ2-6	-	-	TGTGCCAGCAGCGACACAGGGTTTACCGGGGCCAACGTCCTGACTTTC	CASSDTGFTGANVLTF
TRBV7-2	TRBJ2-7	TRBD2	-	TGTGCCAGCAGCTTATTCTCTATCGGCGGGAGAGCCTACGAGCAGTACTTC	CASSLFSIGGRAYEQYF
TRBV18	TRBJ1-3	-	once	TGTGCCAGCTCACGTGAAGGGTTCTCTGGAAACACCATATATTTT	CASSREGFSGNTIYF
TRBV28	TRBJ1-1	-	-	TGTGCCAGCATGGGTGAAACCAACACTGAAGCTTTCTTT	CASMGETNTEAFF
TRBV7-6	TRBJ1-4	-	-	TGTGCCAGCAGCCCTTCGCAGCCTTCTGGGACTAATGAAAAACTGTTTTTT	CASSPSQPSGTNEKLFF
TRBV19	TRBJ2-7	TRBD1	once	TGTGCCAGTAAGGAAAGGGACAGCCCATACTACGAGCAGTACTTC	CASKERDSPYYEQYF